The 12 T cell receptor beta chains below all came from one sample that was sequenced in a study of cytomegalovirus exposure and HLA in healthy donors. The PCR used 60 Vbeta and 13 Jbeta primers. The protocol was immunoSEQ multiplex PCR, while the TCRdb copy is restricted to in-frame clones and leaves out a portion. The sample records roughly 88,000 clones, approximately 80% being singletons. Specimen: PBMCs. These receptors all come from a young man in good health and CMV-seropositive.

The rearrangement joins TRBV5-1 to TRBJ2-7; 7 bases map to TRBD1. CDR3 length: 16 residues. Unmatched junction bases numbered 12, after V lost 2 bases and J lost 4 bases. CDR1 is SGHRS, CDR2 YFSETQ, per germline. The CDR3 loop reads CASSLDPTGIPYEQYF. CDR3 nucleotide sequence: TGCGCCAGCAGCTTAGACCCGACAGGGATCCCGTACGAGCAGTACTTC.

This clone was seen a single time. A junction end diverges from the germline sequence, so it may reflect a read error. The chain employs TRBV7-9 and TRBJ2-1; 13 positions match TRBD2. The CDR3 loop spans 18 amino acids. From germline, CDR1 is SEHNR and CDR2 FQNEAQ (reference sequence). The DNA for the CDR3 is TGTTCCAGCAGCCCCGGGACTAGCGGGACCACGCACTACAATGAGCAGTTCTTC. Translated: CSSSPGTSGTTHYNEQFF.

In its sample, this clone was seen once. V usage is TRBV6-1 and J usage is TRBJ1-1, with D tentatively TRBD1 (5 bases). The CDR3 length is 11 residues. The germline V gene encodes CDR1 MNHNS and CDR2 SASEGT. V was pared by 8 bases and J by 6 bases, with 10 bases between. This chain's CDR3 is CASRRQSEAFF. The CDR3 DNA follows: TGTGCCAGCCGTAGACAGTCTGAAGCTTTCTTT.

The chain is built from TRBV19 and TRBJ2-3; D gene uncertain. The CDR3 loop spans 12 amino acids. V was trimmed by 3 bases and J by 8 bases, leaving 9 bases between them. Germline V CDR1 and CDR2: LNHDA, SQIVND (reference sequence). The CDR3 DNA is TGTGCCAGTAGTATCCCCCGAGGTACGCAGTATTTT. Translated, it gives CASSIPRGTQYF.

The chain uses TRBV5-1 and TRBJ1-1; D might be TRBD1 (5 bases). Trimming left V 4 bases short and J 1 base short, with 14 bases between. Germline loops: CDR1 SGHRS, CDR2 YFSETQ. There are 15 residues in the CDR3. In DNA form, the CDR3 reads TGCGCCAGCAGCCCGGGGGGGGGTAAGAACACTGAAGCTTTCTTT. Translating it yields CASSPGGGKNTEAFF.

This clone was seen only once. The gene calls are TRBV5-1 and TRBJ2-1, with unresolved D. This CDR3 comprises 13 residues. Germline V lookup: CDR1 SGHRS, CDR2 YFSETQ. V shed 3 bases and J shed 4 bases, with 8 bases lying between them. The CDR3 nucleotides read TGCGCCAGCAGCTCATCAGAATACAATGAGCAGTTCTTC. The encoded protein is CASSSSEYNEQFF.

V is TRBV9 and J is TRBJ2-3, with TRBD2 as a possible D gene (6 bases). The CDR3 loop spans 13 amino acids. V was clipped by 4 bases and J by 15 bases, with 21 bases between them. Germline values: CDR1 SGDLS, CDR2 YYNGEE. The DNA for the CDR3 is TGTGCCAGCAGCCACTCTTTGGAGGGCTTAGGATATTTT. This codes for CASSHSLEGLGYF.

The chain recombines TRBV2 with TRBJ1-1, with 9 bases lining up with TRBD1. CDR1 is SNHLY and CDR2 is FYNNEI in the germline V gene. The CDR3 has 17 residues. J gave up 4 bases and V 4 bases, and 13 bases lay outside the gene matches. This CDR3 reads CASSGGDRVLRGTEAFF. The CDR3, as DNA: TGTGCCAGCAGTGGGGGGGACAGGGTCCTTCGAGGCACTGAAGCTTTCTTT.

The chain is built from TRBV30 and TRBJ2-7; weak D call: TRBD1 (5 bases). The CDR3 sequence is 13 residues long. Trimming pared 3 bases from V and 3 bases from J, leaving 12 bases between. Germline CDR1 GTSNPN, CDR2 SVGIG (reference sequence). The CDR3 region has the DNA TGTGCCTGGAGGACCGACAGATTCTACGAGCAGTACGTC. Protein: CAWRTDRFYEQYV.

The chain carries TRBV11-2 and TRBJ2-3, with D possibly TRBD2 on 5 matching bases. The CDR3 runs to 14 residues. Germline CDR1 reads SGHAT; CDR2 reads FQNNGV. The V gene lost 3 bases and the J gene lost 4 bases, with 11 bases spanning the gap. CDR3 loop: CASSFLSAPDTQYF. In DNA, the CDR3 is TGTGCCAGCAGCTTTCTTAGCGCCCCAGATACGCAGTATTTT.

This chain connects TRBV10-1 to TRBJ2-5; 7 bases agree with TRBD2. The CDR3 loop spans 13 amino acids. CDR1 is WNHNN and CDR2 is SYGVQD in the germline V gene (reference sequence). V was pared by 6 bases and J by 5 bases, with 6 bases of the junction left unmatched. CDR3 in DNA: TGCGCCAGCAGCACCACTAGCGACGAGACCCAGTACTTC. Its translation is CASSTTSDETQYF.

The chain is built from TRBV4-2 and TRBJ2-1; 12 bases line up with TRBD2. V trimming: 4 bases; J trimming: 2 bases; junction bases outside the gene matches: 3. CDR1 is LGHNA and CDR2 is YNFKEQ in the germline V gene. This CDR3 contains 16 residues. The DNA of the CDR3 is TGTGCCAGCAGCCCCCGGACTAGCGGGGCCTACAATGAGCAGTTCTTC. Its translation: CASSPRTSGAYNEQFF.